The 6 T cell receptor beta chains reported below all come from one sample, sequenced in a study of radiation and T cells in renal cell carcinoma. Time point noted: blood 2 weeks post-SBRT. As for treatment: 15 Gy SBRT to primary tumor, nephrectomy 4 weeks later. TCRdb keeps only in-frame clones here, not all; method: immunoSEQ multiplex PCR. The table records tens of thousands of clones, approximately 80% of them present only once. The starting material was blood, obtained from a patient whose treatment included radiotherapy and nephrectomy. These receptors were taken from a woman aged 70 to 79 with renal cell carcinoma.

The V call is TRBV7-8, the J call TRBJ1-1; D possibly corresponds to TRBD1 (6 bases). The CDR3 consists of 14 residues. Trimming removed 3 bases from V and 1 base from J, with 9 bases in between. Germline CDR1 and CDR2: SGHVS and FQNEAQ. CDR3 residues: CASSFGTTNTEAFF. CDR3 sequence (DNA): TGTGCCAGCAGCTTCGGGACAACGAACACTGAAGCTTTCTTT.

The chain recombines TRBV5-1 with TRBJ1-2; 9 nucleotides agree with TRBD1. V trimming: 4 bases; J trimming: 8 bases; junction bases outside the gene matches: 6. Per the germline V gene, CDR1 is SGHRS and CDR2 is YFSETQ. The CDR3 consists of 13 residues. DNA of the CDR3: TGCGCCAGCAGCGGGGGACAGGGTGGAGGCTACACCTTC. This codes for CASSGGQGGGYTF.

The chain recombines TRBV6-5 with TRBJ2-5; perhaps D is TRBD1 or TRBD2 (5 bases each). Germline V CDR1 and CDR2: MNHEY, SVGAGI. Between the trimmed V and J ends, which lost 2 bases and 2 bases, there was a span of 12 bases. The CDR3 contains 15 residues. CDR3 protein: CASSYGWGPQETQYF. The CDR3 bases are TGTGCCAGCAGTTACGGATGGGGACCTCAAGAGACCCAGTACTTC.

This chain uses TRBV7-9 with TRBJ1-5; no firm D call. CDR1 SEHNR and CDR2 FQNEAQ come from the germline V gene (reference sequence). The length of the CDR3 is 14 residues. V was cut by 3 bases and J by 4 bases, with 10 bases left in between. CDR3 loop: CASSFEGSNQPQHF. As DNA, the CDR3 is TGTGCCAGCAGCTTCGAAGGCAGTAATCAGCCCCAGCATTTT. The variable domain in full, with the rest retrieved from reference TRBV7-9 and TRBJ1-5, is DTGVSQNPRHKITKRGQNVTFRCDPISEHNRLYWYRQTLGQGPEFLTYFQNEAQLEKSRLLSDRFSAERPKGSFSTLEIQRTEQGDSAMYLCASSFEGSNQPQHFGDGTRLSIL.

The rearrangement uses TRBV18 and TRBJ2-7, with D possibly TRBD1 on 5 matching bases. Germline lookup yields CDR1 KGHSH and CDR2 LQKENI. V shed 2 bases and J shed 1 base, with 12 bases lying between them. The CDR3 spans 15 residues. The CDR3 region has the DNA TGTGCCAGCTCACCAGTAGGCACAGGTTCCTACGAGCAGTACTTC. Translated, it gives CASSPVGTGSYEQYF. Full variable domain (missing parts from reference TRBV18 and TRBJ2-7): NAGVMQNPRHLVRRRGQEARLRCSPMKGHSHVYWYRQLPEEGLKFMVYLQKENIIDESGMPKERFSAEFPKEGPSILRIQQVVRGDSAAYFCASSPVGTGSYEQYFGPGTRLTVT.

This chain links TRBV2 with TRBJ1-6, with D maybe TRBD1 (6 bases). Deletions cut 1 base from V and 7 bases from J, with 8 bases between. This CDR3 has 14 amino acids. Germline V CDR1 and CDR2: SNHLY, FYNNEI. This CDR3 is CASSEGQGNSPLHF. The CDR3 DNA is TGTGCCAGCAGTGAAGGCCAGGGGAATTCACCCCTCCACTTT.